These T cell receptor beta chains were read from a single sample in a study of cytomegalovirus exposure and HLA in healthy donors. Using immunoSEQ multiplex PCR, the repertoire was profiled, and TCRdb retains in-frame clones only, with some absent. The sample records around 150,000 clones, around 84% being singletons. The sequenced sample was PBMCs. These receptors were obtained from a woman between 40 and 55 years old in good health and CMV-seronegative. Both conserved end residues are part of each CDR3. A D gene is named only where the DNA matches it firmly. Not every row has a clone size; where given, it reads once, few, many or a size class.

few	TRBV5-1	TRBJ2-7	TRBD1	TGCGCCAGCAGCTTGGCTGGGACAGGGGGTATGGTTTCCTACGAGCAGTACTTC	CASSLAGTGGMVSYEQYF
NA	TRBV5-1	TRBJ2-1	TRBD1	TGCGCCAGCAGCTTGGTTGGTCTCGGACAGGGGGCGTTAAATGAGCAGTTCTTC	CASSLVGLGQGALNEQFF
NA	TRBV4-1	TRBJ1-1	NA	TGCGCCAGCAGCAGAACTGGAACAGCTGAAGCTTTCTTT	CASSRTGTAEAFF
few	TRBV2	TRBJ2-7	TRBD1	TGTGCCAGCAGTGGATTCAAAACAGGGGCTAGAAAGCAGTACTTC	CASSGFKTGARKQYF
few	TRBV2	TRBJ1-1	NA	TGTGCCAGCAGCCGCGGTGGAGGCACTGAAGCTTTCTTT	CASSRGGGTEAFF
few	TRBV2	TRBJ1-1	TRBD1	TGTGCCAGCAGCGCTCTGACAGGGGTAGGTACTGAAGCTTTCTTT	CASSALTGVGTEAFF
NA	TRBV13	TRBJ2-1	TRBD2	TGTGCCAGCAGCCAAACGGGCGGGGGGGCCCTCTACAATGAGCAGTTCTTC	CASSQTGGGALYNEQFF
NA	TRBV12-5	TRBJ2-1	NA	TGTGCTAGTGGTTTCTTCGGGGGAAAATACAATGAGCAGTTCTTC	CASGFFGGKYNEQFF
NA	TRBV5-4	TRBJ2-3	TRBD2	TGTGCCAGCAGCTTGTGGACTAGCGGGGCAGATACGCAGTATTTT	CASSLWTSGADTQYF
NA	TRBV15	TRBJ1-5	NA	TGTGCCACCAGCGATATTGGACATCCAAATCAGCCCCAGCATTTT	CATSDIGHPNQPQHF
NA	TRBV11-2	TRBJ1-6	NA	TGTGCCAGCAAAGTGAGCTCCTATAATTCACCCCTCCACTTT	CASKVSSYNSPLHF
NA	TRBV9	TRBJ2-5	TRBD2	TGTGCCAGCAGCGTAGGGGCAGCGGGGGGGCCCGAGACCCAGTACTTC	CASSVGAAGGPETQYF
NA	TRBV13	TRBJ1-1	TRBD1	TGTGCCAGCATAAATTGGGACAGGGCCAACACTGAAGCTTTCTTT	CASINWDRANTEAFF
NA	TRBV28	TRBJ1-1	TRBD1	TGTGCCAGCAGTTTTGGACAGGGGGCCACTGAAGCTTTCTTT	CASSFGQGATEAFF
NA	TRBV29-1	TRBJ1-1	NA	TGCAGCGTCGATCGGGTTAACACTGAAGCTTTCTTT	CSVDRVNTEAFF
few	TRBV19	TRBJ2-7	TRBD1	TGTGCCAGTACCTGGACAGGGGGGGCCTACGAGCAGTACTTC	CASTWTGGAYEQYF
NA	TRBV28	TRBJ1-5	TRBD1	TGTGCCAGCAGTCACAGACAGGGAATCTCTCAGCCCCAGCATTTT	CASSHRQGISQPQHF
NA	TRBV5-1	TRBJ1-2	TRBD1	TGCGCCAGCAGCGCATGGACAGGGGGATTCTATGGCTACACCTTC	CASSAWTGGFYGYTF
NA	TRBV6-6	TRBJ2-1	NA	TGTGCCAGCACCAAGGGACAATTCGTCGCTGAGCAGTTCTTC	CASTKGQFVAEQFF
NA	TRBV7-2	TRBJ2-7	NA	TGTGCCAGCAGCCACGGTTACGAGCAGTACTTC	CASSHGYEQYF
few	TRBV15	TRBJ1-3	NA	TGTGCCACCAGCAGAGTTTCAGGATCTGGAAACACCATATATTTT	CATSRVSGSGNTIYF
NA	TRBV9	TRBJ2-2	TRBD1	TGTGCCAGCAGAACTTTTGCGGGACAGGGAGCCGGGGAGCTGTTTTTT	CASRTFAGQGAGELFF
NA	TRBV5-1	TRBJ1-5	NA	TGCGCCAGCAGCTTACAGGGATTCGAAGGTCAGCCCCAGCATTTT	CASSLQGFEGQPQHF
few	TRBV5-6	TRBJ2-1	TRBD2	TGTGCCAGCAGACCCGCCAGCGGGGACCCATACAATGAGCAGTTCTTC	CASRPASGDPYNEQFF
NA	TRBV5-4	TRBJ2-1	TRBD1	TGTGCCAGCAGCCCCGGGACAGGTGGAGACCTGTCCTACAATGAGCAGTTCTTC	CASSPGTGGDLSYNEQFF
few	TRBV19	TRBJ2-5	NA	TGTGCCAGTAGTGCCCACAGGGTCAAGACCCAGTACTTC	CASSAHRVKTQYF
once	TRBV5-1	TRBJ2-2	NA	TGCGCCAGCAGCTTGTATGCGGGGTCGAACACCGGGGAGCTGTTTTTT	CASSLYAGSNTGELFF
NA	TRBV5-1	TRBJ1-2	NA	TGCGCCAGCAGCTTGGCCGTAGAAACCTATGGCTACACCTTC	CASSLAVETYGYTF
NA	TRBV6-5	TRBJ1-5	TRBD1	TGTGCCAGCAGGCGACAGGGGGATTATCAGCCCCAGCATTTT	CASRRQGDYQPQHF
NA	TRBV5-4	TRBJ2-3	TRBD1	TGTGCCAGCAGCTTGGGGGCAGGGGGAGAAGATACGCAGTATTTT	CASSLGAGGEDTQYF
NA	TRBV5-1	TRBJ2-2	TRBD2	TGCGCCAGCAGCTGGGGACTAGCGGGGGCCCCGGGCACCGGGGAGCTGTTTTTT	CASSWGLAGAPGTGELFF
NA	TRBV29-1	TRBJ1-2	TRBD1	TGCAGCGTGGGACAGGGGGTAAATGGCTACACCTTC	CSVGQGVNGYTF
NA	TRBV2	TRBJ1-2	NA	TGTGCCAGCAGTGAAGTGGAGTTGTTTGGCTACACCTTC	CASSEVELFGYTF
NA	TRBV5-8	TRBJ2-7	TRBD1	TGTGCCAGCAGCCGTTGGACAGGCGATTACGAGCAGTACTTC	CASSRWTGDYEQYF
NA	TRBV6-5	TRBJ1-1	TRBD1	TGTGCCAGCAGTTATGGGACAGGGTTTGCTTTCTTT	CASSYGTGFAFF
NA	TRBV6-6	TRBJ2-1	TRBD2	TGTGCCAGCAGAGTAACTAGCGGCTCCTACAATGAGCAGTTCTTC	CASRVTSGSYNEQFF
NA	TRBV6-1	TRBJ1-1	NA	TGTGCCAGTACGCGGGGGGGGCTTGCGAACACTGAAGCTTTCTTT	CASTRGGLANTEAFF
NA	TRBV25-1	TRBJ1-1	TRBD1	TGTGCCAGCAGTGTGACAGGGGAGTCTGAAGCTTTCTTT	CASSVTGESEAFF
NA	TRBV11-2	TRBJ2-7	NA	TGTGCCAGCAGCCTAGGACTCGGAGTAGACTACGAGCAGTACTTC	CASSLGLGVDYEQYF
once	TRBV19	TRBJ1-2	NA	TGTGCCAGTAGAGAACAGGGAAACTATGGCTACACCTTC	CASREQGNYGYTF
once	TRBV28	TRBJ2-1	TRBD2	TGTGCCAGCAGTTTGGGGGGGTCGAGGAATGAGCAGTTCTTC	CASSLGGSRNEQFF
NA	TRBV5-8	TRBJ2-1	NA	TGTGCCAGCAGCCCTAGGGGGGGGGCCCAGAATGAGCAGTTCTTC	CASSPRGGAQNEQFF
NA	TRBV27	TRBJ1-1	TRBD1	TGTGCCAGCAGTCCCCGACAGGGTAGAGGGTGGACTGAAGCTTTCTTT	CASSPRQGRGWTEAFF
NA	TRBV18	TRBJ1-4	TRBD1	TGTGCCAGCTCACCGGTCCCGGGACAGGGGTACGATGAAAAACTGTTTTTT	CASSPVPGQGYDEKLFF
NA	TRBV25-1	TRBJ1-1	NA	TGTGCCAGCAGCGACCTCGGGTACACTGAAGCTTTCTTT	CASSDLGYTEAFF
medium-sized	TRBV4-1	TRBJ2-7	TRBD2	TGCGCCAGCAGCCAAGATCGCGGGGGGGCCTACGAGCAGTACTTC	CASSQDRGGAYEQYF
few	TRBV6-5	TRBJ1-5	TRBD1	TGTGCCAGCAGTTTGACAGGGGATCAGCCCCAGCATTTT	CASSLTGDQPQHF
NA	TRBV27	TRBJ1-5	TRBD1	TGTGCCAGCAGTTCAGGGGGCAGCAATCAGCCCCAGCATTTT	CASSSGGSNQPQHF